The 5 T cell receptor beta chains listed next were all sequenced from one sample in a study of blood T cell repertoires in COVID-19. This table comes from immunoSEQ multiplex PCR, and its TCRdb copy is limited to in-frame clones, with some not included. The sample lists over 600,000 clones, 75% to 90% occurring once. Sequencing input: peripheral blood. The source is a woman aged 18-29 years with acute or convalescent COVID-19.

Turning to this clone: An end of the junction does not agree with germline; a read error may underlie this. V and J are TRBV19 and TRBJ1-3, with 8 bases matching TRBD1. The CDR3 extends over 16 amino acids. The germline CDR1 and CDR2 sequences are LNHDA and SQIVND (reference sequence). Here the CDR3 DNA reads TGTGCCAGTAGTTTAGACCAGGGGGCACCCGGAAACACCATATATTTT. Residues: CASSLDQGAPGNTIYF.

In this sample, this clone turned up once. The rearrangement joins TRBV7-6 to TRBJ2-3; D unresolved. The CDR3 is 13 amino acids. Trimming removed 0 bases at V and 2 bases at J, with 3 bases between. Per the germline V gene, CDR1 is SGHVS and CDR2 is FNYEAQ. CDR3 coding DNA: TGTGCCAGCAGCTTAGCCTACACAGATACGCAGTATTTT. It encodes CASSLAYTDTQYF.

This chain uses TRBV10-3 with TRBJ2-1; tentatively, D is TRBD2 (5 bases). This CDR3 has 12 residues. Germline values: CDR1 ENHRY, CDR2 SYGVKD. V shed 4 bases and J shed 12 bases, with 13 bases lying between them. CDR3 coding DNA: TGTGCCATCAGTGCGGGGATTCCCCCGCAGTTCTTC. Translation: CAISAGIPPQFF.

This sequence joins TRBV7-9 and TRBJ1-2, with D possibly being TRBD1 (6 bases). Germline V gene data show CDR1 as SEHNR and CDR2 as FQNEAQ (reference sequence). The CDR3 is made up of 14 amino acids. The V gene lost 3 bases and the J gene lost 4 bases, with 12 bases spanning the gap. The CDR3 spells CASSFKADSYGYTF. The CDR3 DNA reads as TGTGCCAGCAGCTTCAAAGCGGACAGCTATGGCTACACCTTC.

This clone appeared a single time. V usage is TRBV6-2 or TRBV6-3 and J usage is TRBJ2-3; TRBD1 might be the D (6 bases). V lost 5 bases, J lost 0 bases, and 15 bases lay in between. Germline V gives CDR1 MNHEY, CDR2 SVGEGT. The CDR3 is 16 amino acids. The CDR3 DNA is TGTGCCAGCAGTGGGGACACCACAACTAGCACAGATACGCAGTATTTT. As protein: CASSGDTTTSTDTQYF.